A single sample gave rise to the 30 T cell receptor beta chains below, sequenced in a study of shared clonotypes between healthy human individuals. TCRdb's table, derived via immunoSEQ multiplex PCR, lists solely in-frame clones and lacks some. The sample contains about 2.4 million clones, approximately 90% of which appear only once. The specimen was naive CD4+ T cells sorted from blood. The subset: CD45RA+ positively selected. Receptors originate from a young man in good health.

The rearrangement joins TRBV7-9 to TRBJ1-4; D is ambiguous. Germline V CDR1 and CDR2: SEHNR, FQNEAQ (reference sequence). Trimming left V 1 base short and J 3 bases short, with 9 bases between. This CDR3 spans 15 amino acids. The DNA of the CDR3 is TGTGCCAGCAGCTTAGGGAAAGCAGCTAATGAAAAACTGTTTTTT. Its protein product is CASSLGKAANEKLFF. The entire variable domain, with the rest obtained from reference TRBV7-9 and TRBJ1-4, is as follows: DTGVSQNPRHKITKRGQNVTFRCDPISEHNRLYWYRQTLGQGPEFLTYFQNEAQLEKSRLLSDRFSAERPKGSFSTLEIQRTEQGDSAMYLCASSLGKAANEKLFFGSGTQLSVL.

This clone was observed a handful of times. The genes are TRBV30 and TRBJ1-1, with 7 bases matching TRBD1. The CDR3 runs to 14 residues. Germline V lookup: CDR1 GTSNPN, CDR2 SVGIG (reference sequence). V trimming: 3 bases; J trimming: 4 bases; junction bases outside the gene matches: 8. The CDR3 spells CAWSRGQPGTEAFF. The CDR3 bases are TGTGCCTGGAGCCGGGGACAGCCAGGCACTGAAGCTTTCTTT.

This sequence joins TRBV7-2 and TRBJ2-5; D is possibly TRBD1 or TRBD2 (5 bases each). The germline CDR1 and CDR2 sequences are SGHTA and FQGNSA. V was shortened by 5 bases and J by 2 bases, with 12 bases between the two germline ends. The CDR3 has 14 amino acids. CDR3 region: CASSPSGRQETQYF. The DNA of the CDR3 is TGTGCCAGCAGCCCCTCGGGACGGCAAGAGACCCAGTACTTC.

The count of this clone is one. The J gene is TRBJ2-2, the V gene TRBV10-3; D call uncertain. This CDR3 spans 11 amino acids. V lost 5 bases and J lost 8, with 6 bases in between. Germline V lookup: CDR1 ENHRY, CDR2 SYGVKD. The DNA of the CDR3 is TGTGCCATCAGTAACCCTGGGGAGCTGTTTTTT. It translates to CAISNPGELFF.

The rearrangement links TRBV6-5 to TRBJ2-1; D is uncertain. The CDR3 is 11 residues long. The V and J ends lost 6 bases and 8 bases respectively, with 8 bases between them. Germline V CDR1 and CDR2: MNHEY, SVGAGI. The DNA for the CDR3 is TGTGCCAGCAGCCATGGTTATGAGCAGTTCTTC. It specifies CASSHGYEQFF.

CDR3 loop: CASMFTYLKNIQYF. The CDR3 region has the DNA TGTGCCAGCATGTTTACGTACCTTAAAAACATTCAGTACTTC. The chain uses TRBV6-1 and TRBJ2-4; no firm D call. The CDR3 sequence is 14 residues long. Germline V gene lookup returns CDR1 MNHNS and CDR2 SASEGT. V lost 7 bases and J 4 bases, leaving 14 bases between the germline ends.

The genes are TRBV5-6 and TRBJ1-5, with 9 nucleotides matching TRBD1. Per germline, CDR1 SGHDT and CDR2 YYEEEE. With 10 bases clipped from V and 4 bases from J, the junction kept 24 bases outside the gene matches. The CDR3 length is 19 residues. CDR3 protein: CAVRKGRDRVIRGNQPQHF. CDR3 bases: TGTGCCGTTAGGAAAGGAAGGGACAGGGTGATCCGGGGGAATCAGCCCCAGCATTTT.

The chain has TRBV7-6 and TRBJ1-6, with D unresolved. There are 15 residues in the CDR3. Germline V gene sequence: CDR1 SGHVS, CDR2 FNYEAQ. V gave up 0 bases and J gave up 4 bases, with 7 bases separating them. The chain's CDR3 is CASSLAVSYNSPLHF. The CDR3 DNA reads TGTGCCAGCAGCTTAGCAGTCAGTTATAATTCACCCCTCCACTTT.

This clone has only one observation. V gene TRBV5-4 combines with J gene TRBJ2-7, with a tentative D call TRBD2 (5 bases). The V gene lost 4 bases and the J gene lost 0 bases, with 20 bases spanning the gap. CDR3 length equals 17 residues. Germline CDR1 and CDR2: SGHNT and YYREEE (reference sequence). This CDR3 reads CASSPTYMTGSSYEQYF. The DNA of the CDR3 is TGTGCCAGCAGCCCGACATATATGACGGGGAGCTCCTACGAGCAGTACTTC.

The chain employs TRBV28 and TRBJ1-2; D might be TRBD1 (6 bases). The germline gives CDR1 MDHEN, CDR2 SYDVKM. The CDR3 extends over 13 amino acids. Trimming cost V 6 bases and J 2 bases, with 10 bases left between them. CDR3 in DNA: TGTGCCAGCAGCAATCAGGGGAACTATGGCTACACCTTC. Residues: CASSNQGNYGYTF.

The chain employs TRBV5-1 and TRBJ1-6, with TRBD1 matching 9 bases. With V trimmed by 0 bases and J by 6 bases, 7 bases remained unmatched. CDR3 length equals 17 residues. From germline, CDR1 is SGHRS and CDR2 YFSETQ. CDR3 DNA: TGCGCCAGCAGCTTGGTGGGACAGGGTAATCCTAATTCACCCCTCCACTTT. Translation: CASSLVGQGNPNSPLHF.

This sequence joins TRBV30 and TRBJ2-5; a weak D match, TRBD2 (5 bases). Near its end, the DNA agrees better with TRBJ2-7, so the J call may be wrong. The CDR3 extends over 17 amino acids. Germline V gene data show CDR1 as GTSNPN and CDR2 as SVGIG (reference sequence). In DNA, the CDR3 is TGTGCCTGGAGTAAATTTGTCAGCGGCGTCCCGGGTAGCGAGCAGTACTTC. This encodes CAWSKFVSGVPGSEQYF.

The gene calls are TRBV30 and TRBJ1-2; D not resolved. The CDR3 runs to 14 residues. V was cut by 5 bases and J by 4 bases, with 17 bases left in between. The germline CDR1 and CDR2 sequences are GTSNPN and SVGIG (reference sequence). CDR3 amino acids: CAWARYSTAYGYTF. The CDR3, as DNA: TGTGCCTGGGCCCGATACTCCACGGCCTATGGCTACACCTTC. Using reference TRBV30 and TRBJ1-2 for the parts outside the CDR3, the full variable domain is SQTIHQWPATLVQPVGSPLSLECTVEGTSNPNLYWYRQAAGRGLQLLFYSVGIGQISSEVPQNLSASRPQDRQFILSSKKLLLSDSGFYLCAWARYSTAYGYTFGSGTRLTVV.

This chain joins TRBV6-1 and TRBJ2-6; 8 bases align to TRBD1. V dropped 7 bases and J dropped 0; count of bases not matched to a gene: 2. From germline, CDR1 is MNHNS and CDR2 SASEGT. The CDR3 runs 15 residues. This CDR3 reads CASMDRVSGANVLTF. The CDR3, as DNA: TGTGCCAGCATGGACAGGGTCTCTGGGGCCAACGTCCTGACTTTC.

The CDR3: CASSQGLAGDHEQFF. CDR3 nucleotides: TGTGCCAGCAGCCAGGGACTAGCGGGAGATCATGAGCAGTTCTTC. The chain carries TRBV7-9 and TRBJ2-1, with TRBD2 matching over 14 bases. Germline-derived CDR1 and CDR2 are SEHNR and FQNEAQ (reference sequence). V shed 5 bases and J 8 bases; nucleotides not matched to a gene: 5. The CDR3 covers 15 residues. The entire variable domain, with the rest obtained from reference TRBV7-9 and TRBJ2-1, is as follows: DTGVSQNPRHKITKRGQNVTFRCDPISEHNRLYWYRQTLGQGPEFLTYFQNEAQLEKSRLLSDRFSAERPKGSFSTLEIQRTEQGDSAMYLCASSQGLAGDHEQFFGPGTRLTVL.

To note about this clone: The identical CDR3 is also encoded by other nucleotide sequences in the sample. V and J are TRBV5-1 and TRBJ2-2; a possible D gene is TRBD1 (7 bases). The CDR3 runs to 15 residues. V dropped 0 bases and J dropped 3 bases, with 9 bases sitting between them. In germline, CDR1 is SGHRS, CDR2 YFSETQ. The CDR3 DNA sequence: TGCGCCAGCAGCTTGGTCAGGGGGGACACCGGGGAGCTGTTTTTT. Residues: CASSLVRGDTGELFF.

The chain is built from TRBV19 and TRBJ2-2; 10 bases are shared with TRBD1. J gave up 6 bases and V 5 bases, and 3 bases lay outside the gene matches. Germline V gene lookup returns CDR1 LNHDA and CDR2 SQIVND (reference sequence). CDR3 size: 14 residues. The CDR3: CASSFGQGAGELFF. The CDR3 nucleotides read TGTGCCAGTAGTTTCGGACAGGGGGCCGGGGAGCTGTTTTTT.

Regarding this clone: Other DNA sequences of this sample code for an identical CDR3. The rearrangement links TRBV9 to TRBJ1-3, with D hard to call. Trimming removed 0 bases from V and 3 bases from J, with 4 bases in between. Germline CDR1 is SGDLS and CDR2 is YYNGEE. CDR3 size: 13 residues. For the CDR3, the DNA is TGTGCCAGCAGCGTAGAGAGTGGAAACACCATATATTTT. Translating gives CASSVESGNTIYF.

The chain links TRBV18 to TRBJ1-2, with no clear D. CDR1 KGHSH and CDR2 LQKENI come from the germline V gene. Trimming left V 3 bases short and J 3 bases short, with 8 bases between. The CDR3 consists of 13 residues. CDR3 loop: CASSPAYDYGYTF. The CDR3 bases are TGTGCCAGCTCACCTGCGTACGACTATGGCTACACCTTC. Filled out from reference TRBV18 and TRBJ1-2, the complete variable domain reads NAGVMQNPRHLVRRRGQEARLRCSPMKGHSHVYWYRQLPEEGLKFMVYLQKENIIDESGMPKERFSAEFPKEGPSILRIQQVVRGDSAAYFCASSPAYDYGYTFGSGTRLTVV.

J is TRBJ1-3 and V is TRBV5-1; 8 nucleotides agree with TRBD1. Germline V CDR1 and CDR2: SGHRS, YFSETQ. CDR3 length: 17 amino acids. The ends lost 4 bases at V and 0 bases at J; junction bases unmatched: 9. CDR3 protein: CASSPGTGSFSGNTIYF. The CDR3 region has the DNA TGCGCCAGCAGCCCTGGGACAGGTAGCTTCTCTGGAAACACCATATATTTT.

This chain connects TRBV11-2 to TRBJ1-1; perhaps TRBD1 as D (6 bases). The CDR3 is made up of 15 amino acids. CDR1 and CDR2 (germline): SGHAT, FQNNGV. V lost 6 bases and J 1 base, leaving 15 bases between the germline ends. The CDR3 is CASSPRGQKNTEAFF. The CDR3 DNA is TGTGCCAGCAGTCCTCGTGGACAGAAGAACACTGAAGCTTTCTTT.

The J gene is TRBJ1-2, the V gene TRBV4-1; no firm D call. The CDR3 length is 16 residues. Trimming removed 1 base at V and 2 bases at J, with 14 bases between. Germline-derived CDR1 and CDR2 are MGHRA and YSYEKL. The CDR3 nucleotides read TGCGCCAGCAGCCAAGGGCCCCTGGCAGGCAACTATGGCTACACCTTC. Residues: CASSQGPLAGNYGYTF.

The CDR3: CASSGGAPVGGGEQYF. In DNA form, the CDR3 reads TGTGCCAGCTCTGGTGGAGCACCTGTCGGAGGGGGCGAGCAGTACTTC. The chain recombines TRBV6-6 with TRBJ2-5; D tentatively reads TRBD1 or TRBD2 (6 bases each). The last part of the DNA fits TRBJ2-7 better; the J call may be wrong. The V gene's germline CDR1 is MNHNY and CDR2 SVGAGI (reference sequence). This CDR3 is built from 16 residues.

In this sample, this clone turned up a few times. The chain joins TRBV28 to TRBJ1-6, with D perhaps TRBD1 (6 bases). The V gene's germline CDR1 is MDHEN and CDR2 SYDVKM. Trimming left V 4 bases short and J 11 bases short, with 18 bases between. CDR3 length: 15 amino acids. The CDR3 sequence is CASSSPTGAYTPLHF. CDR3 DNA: TGTGCCAGCAGTTCCCCGACAGGAGCATATACACCCCTCCACTTT.

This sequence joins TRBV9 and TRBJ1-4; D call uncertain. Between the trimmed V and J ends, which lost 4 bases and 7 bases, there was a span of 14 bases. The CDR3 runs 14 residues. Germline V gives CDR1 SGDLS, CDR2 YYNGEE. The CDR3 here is CASSREPAGEKLFF. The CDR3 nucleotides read TGTGCCAGCAGCCGGGAACCCGCCGGTGAAAAACTGTTTTTT.

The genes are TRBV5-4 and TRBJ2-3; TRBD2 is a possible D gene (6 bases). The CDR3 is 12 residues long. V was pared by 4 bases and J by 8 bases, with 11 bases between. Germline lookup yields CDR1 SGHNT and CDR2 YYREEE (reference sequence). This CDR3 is CASSPGVGTQYF. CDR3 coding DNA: TGTGCCAGCAGCCCGGGGGTGGGTACGCAGTATTTT. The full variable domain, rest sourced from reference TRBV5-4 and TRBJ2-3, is ETGVTQSPTHLIKTRGQQVTLRCSSQSGHNTVSWYQQALGQGPQFIFQYYREEENGRGNFPPRFSGLQFPNYSSELNVNALELDDSALYLCASSPGVGTQYFGPGTRLTVL.

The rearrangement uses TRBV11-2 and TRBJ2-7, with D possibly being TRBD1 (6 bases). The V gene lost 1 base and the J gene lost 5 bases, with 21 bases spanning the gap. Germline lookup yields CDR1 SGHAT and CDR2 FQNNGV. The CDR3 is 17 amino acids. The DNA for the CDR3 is TGTGCCAGCAGCTTAGGGCGCCGGACAGCTCCTCCCCACGAGCAGTACTTC. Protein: CASSLGRRTAPPHEQYF.

For the CDR3, the DNA is TGTGCCAGCAGCTTAAACAGGGCTCACACTGAAGCTTTCTTT. Protein: CASSLNRAHTEAFF. The V gene is TRBV11-3, the J gene TRBJ1-1, with D possibly matching TRBD1 (6 bases). V lost 2 bases and J lost 3, with 10 bases in between. The CDR3 extends over 14 amino acids. Germline CDR1 and CDR2: SGHNT and YENEEA.

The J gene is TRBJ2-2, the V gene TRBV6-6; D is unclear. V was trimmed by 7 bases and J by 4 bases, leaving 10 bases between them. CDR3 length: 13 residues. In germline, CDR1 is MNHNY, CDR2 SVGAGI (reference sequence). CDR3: CASTAWATGELFF. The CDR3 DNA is TGTGCCAGCACCGCGTGGGCCACCGGGGAGCTGTTTTTT.

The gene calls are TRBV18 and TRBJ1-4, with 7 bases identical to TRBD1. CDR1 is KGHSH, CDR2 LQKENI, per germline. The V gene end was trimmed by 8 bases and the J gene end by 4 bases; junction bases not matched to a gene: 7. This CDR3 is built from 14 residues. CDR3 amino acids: CASHRDSLNEKLFF. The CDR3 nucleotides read TGTGCCAGCCATCGGGACAGCCTTAATGAAAAACTGTTTTTT.